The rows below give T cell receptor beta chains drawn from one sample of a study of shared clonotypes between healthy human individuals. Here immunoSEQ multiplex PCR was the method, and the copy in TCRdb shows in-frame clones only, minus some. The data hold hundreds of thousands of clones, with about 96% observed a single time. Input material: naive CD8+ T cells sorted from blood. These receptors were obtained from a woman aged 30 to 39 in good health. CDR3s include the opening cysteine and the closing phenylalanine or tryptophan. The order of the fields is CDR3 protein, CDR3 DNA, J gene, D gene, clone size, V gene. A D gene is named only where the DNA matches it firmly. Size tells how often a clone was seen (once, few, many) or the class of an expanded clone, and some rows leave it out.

CASSHRTGANNEQFF TGCGCCAGCAGCCATAGAACGGGAGCGAATAATGAGCAGTTCTTC TRBJ2-1 - - TRBV4-1
CASSPSSGSWDEQFF TGTGCCAGCAGCCCCTCGAGCGGGAGTTGGGATGAGCAGTTCTTC TRBJ2-1 TRBD2 - TRBV7-9
CASSLEGYSNQPQHF TGTGCCAGCAGTTTAGAGGGATATAGCAATCAGCCCCAGCATTTT TRBJ1-5 - - TRBV28
CASSLRGVEAFF TGTGCCAGCAGCTTAAGGGGGGTTGAAGCTTTCTTT TRBJ1-1 - - TRBV7-9
CASSYHEQYF TGTGCCAGCTCGTACCACGAGCAGTACTTC TRBJ2-7 - - TRBV2
CASSTYRDKEKLFF TGTGCCAGCAGCACCTACAGGGATAAGGAAAAACTGTTTTTT TRBJ1-4 - - TRBV7-6
CASSQDLNHRFF TGTGCCAGCAGCCAAGACCTGAACCATCGATTCTTC TRBJ2-1 - - TRBV14
CASSLRDTGTNYGYTF TGTGCCAGCAGCTTACGTGATACTGGGACGAACTATGGCTACACCTTC TRBJ1-2 - - TRBV7-2
CASSGGTSSYEQYF TGTGCCAGCAGCGGCGGGACTTCATCCTACGAGCAGTACTTC TRBJ2-7 - - TRBV16
CASSFYMSPSYEQYF TGTGCCAGCAGTTTTTATATGTCACCCTCCTACGAGCAGTACTTC TRBJ2-7 - - TRBV27
CASSVAKSGDTEAFF TGTGCCAGCAGCGTAGCGAAGTCGGGGGACACTGAAGCTTTCTTT TRBJ1-1 - - TRBV9
CATSRSIAGAVRDTQYF TGTGCCACTTCCAGGAGCATAGCGGGAGCGGTTAGGGATACGCAGTATTTT TRBJ2-3 TRBD2 - TRBV10-3
CASSLGLLSYEQYF TGTGCCAGCAGCTTAGGACTCCTCTCCTACGAGCAGTACTTC TRBJ2-7 - - TRBV7-2
CASSLLNTGELFF TGTGCCAGCAGTTTACTAAACACCGGGGAGCTGTTTTTT TRBJ2-2 - - TRBV27
CASSLGDEQFF TGTGCCAGCAGTTTGGGGGATGAGCAGTTCTTC TRBJ2-1 - few TRBV28
CASSEWVSSGNEQFF TGTGCCAGCAGTGAATGGGTGTCTAGCGGTAATGAGCAGTTCTTC TRBJ2-1 TRBD2 - TRBV2
CASSLRTSGSKQFF TGTGCCAGCAGCCTGAGGACTAGCGGGAGTAAGCAGTTCTTC TRBJ2-1 TRBD2 - TRBV27
CASSMIGENEQFF TGTGCCAGTAGTATGATCGGAGAGAATGAGCAGTTCTTC TRBJ2-1 - - TRBV19
CASSQDSLAGSYEQYF TGTGCCAGCAGCCAAGATTCATTAGCGGGCTCCTACGAGCAGTACTTC TRBJ2-7 TRBD2 - TRBV4-2
CASSVYQGREQYF TGTGCCAGCAGCGTATATCAGGGGCGCGAGCAGTACTTC TRBJ2-7 - once TRBV9
CASSQGNTEAFF TGTGCCAGCAGTCAAGGGAACACTGAAGCTTTCTTT TRBJ1-1 - - TRBV7-9
CASSFGTEFPKNIQYF TGTGCCAGCAGTTTCGGGACAGAATTCCCTAAAAACATTCAGTACTTC TRBJ2-4 TRBD1 - TRBV28
CATSRGDGYTF TGTGCCACCAGCAGAGGGGATGGCTACACCTTC TRBJ1-2 - once TRBV15
CAASGTYNEQFF TGTGCCGCTAGCGGGACCTACAATGAGCAGTTCTTC TRBJ2-1 TRBD2 - TRBV28
CASSGDRGRGEQFF TGTGCCAGCAGCGGGGACAGGGGGCGCGGGGAGCAGTTCTTC TRBJ2-1 TRBD1 - TRBV5-6
CASSLEGGQNQETQYF TGTGCCAGCAGTCTTGAGGGGGGGCAGAACCAAGAGACCCAGTACTTC TRBJ2-5 - few TRBV11-3
CSVEGGGTPYNEQFF TGCAGCGTTGAAGGGGGGGGTACTCCATACAATGAGCAGTTCTTC TRBJ2-1 TRBD2 - TRBV29-1
CSVVALGTGGSEQFF TGCAGCGTTGTTGCGTTGGGGACAGGGGGTTCTGAGCAGTTCTTC TRBJ2-1 TRBD1 - TRBV29-1
CASSWASGYEQYF TGTGCCAGCAGCTGGGCTAGCGGGTACGAGCAGTACTTC TRBJ2-7 TRBD2 - TRBV13
CAWAGQGEDTQYF TGTGCCTGGGCCGGACAGGGGGAAGATACGCAGTATTTT TRBJ2-3 TRBD1 - TRBV30
CASRHGVYGYTF TGTGCCAGCAGACATGGGGTCTATGGCTACACCTTC TRBJ1-2 - - TRBV13
CASSVSLAGFSGANVLTF TGTGCCAGCAGCGTGTCCCTAGCGGGCTTCTCTGGGGCCAACGTCCTGACTTTC TRBJ2-6 TRBD2 - TRBV9
CASSLLTPPTGWNEQFF TGCGCCAGCAGCCTCCTGACCCCCCCGACAGGGTGGAATGAGCAGTTCTTC TRBJ2-1 TRBD1 once TRBV4-1
CASSEVYDEQFF TGCGCCAGCAGTGAGGTCTACGATGAGCAGTTCTTC TRBJ2-1 - once TRBV10-2